These 24 T cell receptor beta chains came from one sample sequenced in a study of shared clonotypes between healthy human individuals. Profiled with immunoSEQ multiplex PCR; TCRdb holds only in-frame clones, not every one. The sample lists about 1.5 million clones, approximately 98% seen once, with roughly 0.42% in the top ten. Sample: naive CD4+ T cells sorted from blood. As to subset: CD45RA+ positively selected. The receptors originated from a man in his thirties or forties in good health.

The V gene is TRBV9, the J gene TRBJ2-2; D gene uncertain. Trimming took off 3 bases at V and 4 bases at J, with 4 bases between the two ends. There are 12 residues in the CDR3. Germline CDR1 and CDR2: SGDLS and YYNGEE. This CDR3 is CASSASTGELFF. CDR3 coding DNA: TGTGCCAGCAGCGCGAGCACCGGGGAGCTGTTTTTT.

This chain joins TRBV5-4 and TRBJ2-7; possible D gene TRBD1, 7 bases. Germline V gene sequence: CDR1 SGHNT, CDR2 YYREEE (reference sequence). The CDR3 contains 13 residues. Trimming removed 4 bases at V and 7 bases at J, with 15 bases between. The CDR3 loop is CASSPTTGREQYF. The CDR3, as DNA: TGTGCCAGCAGCCCGACGACAGGGAGGGAGCAGTACTTC.

Points on this clone: Other nucleotide sequences in the sample specify the same CDR3. This chain connects TRBV29-1 to TRBJ2-5; tentatively, D is TRBD1 (5 bases). V dropped 5 bases and J dropped 4 bases, with 5 bases sitting between them. CDR1 is SQVTM, CDR2 ANQGSEA, per germline. The CDR3 runs 10 residues. CDR3 bases: TGCAGCGTTAGGGGAGAGACCCAGTACTTC. It translates to CSVRGETQYF.

This chain connects TRBV18 to TRBJ2-5; 7 bases agree with TRBD1. V was clipped by 3 bases and J by 2 bases; unmatched bases: 6. The CDR3 length is 15 residues. CDR1 is KGHSH and CDR2 is LQKENI in the germline V gene. CDR3 protein: CASSPDTGQQETQYF. The CDR3, as DNA: TGTGCCAGCTCACCTGACACGGGACAGCAAGAGACCCAGTACTTC.

CDR3: CASSQRTGVFNQPQHF. The CDR3 nucleotides are TGTGCCAGCAGTCAAAGAACAGGGGTCTTCAATCAGCCCCAGCATTTT. The chain couples TRBV28 to TRBJ1-5; 7 bases agree with TRBD1. CDR3 size: 16 residues. Per germline, CDR1 MDHEN and CDR2 SYDVKM. Losses at the gene ends were 5 bases for V and 3 bases for J; bases not matched to a gene: 10.

The V gene is TRBV18, the J gene TRBJ1-2; 8 bases are shared with TRBD1. V was pared by 3 bases and J by 4 bases, with 4 bases of the junction left unmatched. The length of the CDR3 is 14 residues. Germline CDR1 and CDR2: KGHSH and LQKENI. The CDR3 here is CASSPRDRPYGYTF. In nucleotides, the CDR3 is TGTGCCAGCTCACCCCGGGACAGGCCCTATGGCTACACCTTC.

This CDR3 is CASSSSMTGEETQYF. The CDR3, as DNA: TGTGCCAGCAGCTCCTCTATGACGGGAGAAGAGACCCAGTACTTC. The V call is TRBV7-9, the J call TRBJ2-5; TRBD2 might be the D (6 bases). V was pared by 4 bases and J by 3 bases, with 15 bases between. CDR1 is SEHNR and CDR2 is FQNEAQ in the germline V gene (reference sequence). The CDR3 is made up of 15 amino acids. Supplemented by reference TRBV7-9 and TRBJ2-5, the full variable domain reads DTGVSQNPRHKITKRGQNVTFRCDPISEHNRLYWYRQTLGQGPEFLTYFQNEAQLEKSRLLSDRFSAERPKGSFSTLEIQRTEQGDSAMYLCASSSSMTGEETQYFGPGTRLLVL.

As regards this clone: The junction differs from germline at one of its ends, possibly a read error. This rearrangement joins TRBV10-1 to TRBJ2-2; 10 bases match TRBD2. There are 16 residues in the CDR3. From germline, CDR1 is WNHNN and CDR2 SYGVQD (reference sequence). The CDR3 reads CASSEAGGPKTGELFF. The CDR3 DNA reads TGCGCCAGCAGTGAAGCGGGAGGGCCGAAAACCGGGGAGCTGTTTTTT.

The CDR3 protein is CVRSLVMTAYYEQFF. The DNA for the CDR3 is TGTGTCAGAAGCTTAGTCATGACAGCTTACTATGAGCAGTTCTTC. This chain links TRBV7-5 with TRBJ2-1; the table's D call TRBD1 went unverified against the DNA. TRBV7-5 is a pseudogene. The CDR3 has 15 residues.

J is TRBJ1-5 and V is TRBV2; 12 nucleotides match TRBD1. The CDR3 loop spans 16 amino acids. With V trimmed by 4 bases and J by 7 bases, 8 bases remained unmatched. The germline gives CDR1 SNHLY, CDR2 FYNNEI. CDR3 sequence reads: CASSVSGQGARQPQHF. The DNA for the CDR3 is TGTGCCAGCAGTGTTTCGGGACAGGGGGCGCGGCAGCCCCAGCATTTT.

V is TRBV18 and J is TRBJ2-5, with TRBD1 identical over 7 bases. The germline gives CDR1 KGHSH, CDR2 LQKENI. The CDR3 has 17 residues. The V segment lost 0 bases and the J segment 4 bases; nucleotides outside the gene matches: 11. In DNA, the CDR3 is TGTGCCAGCTCACCACCGGTCCAGGGGGAGAGGAGAGAGACCCAGTACTTC. Amino acid sequence: CASSPPVQGERRETQYF. The full variable domain, completed using reference TRBV18 and TRBJ2-5, is NAGVMQNPRHLVRRRGQEARLRCSPMKGHSHVYWYRQLPEEGLKFMVYLQKENIIDESGMPKERFSAEFPKEGPSILRIQQVVRGDSAAYFCASSPPVQGERRETQYFGPGTRLLVL.

The rearrangement joins TRBV6-5 to TRBJ2-7, with 8 bases fitting TRBD1. The V gene's germline CDR1 is MNHEY and CDR2 SVGAGI. Trimming removed 7 bases from V and 2 bases from J; junction bases left unmatched: 10. The CDR3 is 15 residues long. DNA for the CDR3: TGTGCCAGCAACCCGACAGGGGAGGTTACCTACGAGCAGTACTTC. This encodes CASNPTGEVTYEQYF.

For this clone: Other DNA sequences in the same sample also yield this CDR3. The CDR3 loop reads CASSSQETQYF. The CDR3 bases are TGCGCCAGCAGCTCGCAAGAGACCCAGTACTTC. V gene TRBV5-1 combines with J gene TRBJ2-5, with D hard to call. V was shortened by 3 bases and J by 2 bases, with 2 bases between the two germline ends. Germline V lookup: CDR1 SGHRS, CDR2 YFSETQ. The CDR3 loop spans 11 amino acids.

This rearrangement joins TRBV4-1 to TRBJ2-1; D unresolved. The V and J ends lost 1 base and 5 bases respectively, with 6 bases between them. In germline, CDR1 is MGHRA, CDR2 YSYEKL. The CDR3 covers 13 residues. The CDR3 protein is CASSQGPHNEQFF. In nucleotides, the CDR3 is TGCGCCAGCAGCCAAGGACCCCACAATGAGCAGTTCTTC.

The chain couples TRBV18 to TRBJ2-1; D remains unclear. Per the germline V gene, CDR1 is KGHSH and CDR2 is LQKENI. Trimming took 7 bases from V and 5 from J, leaving 15 bases between them. The CDR3 length is 14 residues. The DNA for the CDR3 is TGTGCCAGCTGCGTCACGGGTGGAGACAATGAGCAGTTCTTC. Protein sequence: CASCVTGGDNEQFF.

About this clone itself: At the DNA level, this CDR3 is encoded by other sequences in the same sample as well. V and J are TRBV5-1 and TRBJ2-1, with no clear D. Germline V gene sequence: CDR1 SGHRS, CDR2 YFSETQ. The V gene lost 0 bases and the J gene lost 8 bases, with 6 bases spanning the gap. CDR3 length: 12 residues. The CDR3 here is CASSLEGHEQFF. The CDR3, as DNA: TGCGCCAGCAGCTTGGAAGGGCATGAGCAGTTCTTC. The variable domain in full, completed from reference TRBV5-1 and TRBJ2-1, reads KAGVTQTPRYLIKTRGQQVTLSCSPISGHRSVSWYQQTPGQGLQFLFEYFSETQRNKGNFPGRFSGRQFSNSRSEMNVSTLELGDSALYLCASSLEGHEQFFGPGTRLTVL.

The gene calls are TRBV1 and TRBJ2-5. TRBV1 is marked as a pseudogene. The CDR3 has 16 residues. CDR3 nucleotides: TGCACCAGCAGCCAAGATCATCAGCACCCCGAAGAGACCCAGTACTTC. Translated, it gives CTSSQDHQHPEETQYF.

The chain carries TRBV5-4 and TRBJ2-7; unclear D gene. The V gene's germline CDR1 is SGHNT and CDR2 YYREEE (reference sequence). This CDR3 spans 15 amino acids. Trimming left V 0 bases short and J 0 bases short, with 10 bases between. CDR3 amino acids: CASSLDATSSYEQYF. CDR3 sequence (DNA): TGTGCCAGCAGCTTGGATGCGACAAGCTCCTACGAGCAGTACTTC.

This chain links TRBV5-6 with TRBJ1-5; D uncertain. CDR1 SGHDT and CDR2 YYEEEE come from the germline V gene. The V end lost 2 bases, the J end lost 4 bases, and 4 bases lay between the germline ends. The CDR3 has 12 residues. DNA of the CDR3: TGTGCCAGCAGCTTTCAGAATCAGCCCCAGCATTTT. The encoded protein is CASSFQNQPQHF.

This chain uses TRBV5-4 with TRBJ2-5; D not resolved. CDR3 length: 13 residues. Germline assignment: CDR1 SGHNT and CDR2 YYREEE (reference sequence). V was trimmed by 3 bases and J by 1 base, leaving 7 bases between them. In DNA form, the CDR3 reads TGTGCCAGCAGCTCGCGACTCCAAGAGACCCAGTACTTC. Amino acids: CASSSRLQETQYF.

The J gene is TRBJ1-2, the V gene TRBV11-2, with D unclear. CDR1 and CDR2 (germline): SGHAT, FQNNGV. V was cut by 0 bases and J by 3 bases, with 8 bases left in between. This CDR3 spans 14 amino acids. The CDR3 spells CASSLDPAHYGYTF. CDR3 coding DNA: TGTGCCAGCAGCTTAGATCCGGCGCACTATGGCTACACCTTC.

This sequence joins TRBV29-1 and TRBJ2-7, with D possibly being TRBD2 (5 bases). V lost 6 bases to trimming and J lost 3 bases, with 12 bases between them. Germline values: CDR1 SQVTM, CDR2 ANQGSEA. The CDR3 runs 12 residues. The CDR3 sequence: CSVDDYDYEQYF. CDR3 bases: TGCAGCGTCGATGACTACGACTACGAGCAGTACTTC.

This clone was picked up one time. CDR3 bases: TGTGCCAGCAGTTCGACTAGCGGCTACCAAGAGACCCAGTACTTC. Translated: CASSSTSGYQETQYF. The V call is TRBV25-1, the J call TRBJ2-5; 9 nucleotides align to TRBD2. Looked up from germline, CDR1 is MGHDK and CDR2 is SYGVNS. The V gene end was trimmed by 5 bases and the J gene end by 0 bases; junction bases not matched to a gene: 4. The length of the CDR3 is 15 residues.

The chain employs TRBV28 and TRBJ2-7; no clear D gene. CDR3 length equals 14 residues. Trimming shortened V by 7 bases and J by 2 bases, and 15 bases separated the two germline ends. CDR1 is MDHEN and CDR2 is SYDVKM in the germline V gene. Here the CDR3 DNA reads TGTGCCAGCAAAATGGCTGGGCAGACCTACGAGCAGTACTTC. Its translation is CASKMAGQTYEQYF. Looking up the rest from reference TRBV28 and TRBJ2-7 gives the full variable domain: DVKVTQSSRYLVKRTGEKVFLECVQDMDHENMFWYRQDPGLGLRLIYFSYDVKMKEKGDIPEGYSVSREKKERFSLILESASTNQTSMYLCASKMAGQTYEQYFGPGTRLTVT.